Following are 22 T cell receptor beta chains from one sample sequenced in a study of T cell repertoires in cytomegalovirus infection (dated by TCRdb to about 2019). The sample was run on an Illumina HiSeq 1500. TCRdb trimmed public reads at Q25 via fastp, called clones via MiXCR and kept in-frame beta chains. Every CDR3 protein is listed once, alongside the most common genes and DNA of its rows. The sample yields approximately 300,000 distinct CDR3 sequences; 25% were counted once. The biggest ten clones account for 10% to 15% of the sample. These receptors lack a known antigen. According to the study, the label for this sample's treatment or condition signals: in vitro stimulation with specific CMV peptide epitopes to enrich CMV-specific T cells. Sequenced material: cultured PBMCs, taken from culture after CMV antigen stimulation. Receptor source: a human donor in good health (CMV status not recorded). Some clones in this sample may be carry-over from other donors' samples.

This clonotype was observed many times. V is TRBV7-2 and J is TRBJ2-1, with 7 bases that match TRBD1. V lost 1 base, J lost 8 bases, and 8 bases stayed unmatched. The CDR3 length is 15 residues. Germline CDR1 and CDR2: SGHTA and FQGNSA. Here the CDR3 DNA reads TGTGCCAGCAGCTTAGGAGGGGGCCGTGGGGATGAGCAGTTCTTC. Protein product: CASSLGGGRGDEQFF.

The chain has TRBV4-3 and TRBJ1-2; no definite D call. From germline, CDR1 is LGHNA and CDR2 YSLEER. The CDR3 is made up of 12 amino acids. Trimming cost V 1 base and J 8 bases, with 8 bases left between them. The CDR3 loop reads CASSQGEGGYTF. The CDR3 DNA follows: TGCGCCAGCAGCCAAGGGGAGGGAGGCTACACCTTC.

J is TRBJ1-2 and V is TRBV12-3 or TRBV12-4, with no clear D. Trimming pared 6 bases from V and 7 bases from J, leaving 15 bases between. This CDR3 is built from 13 residues. CDR3 in DNA: TGTGCCAGCAGCCCCAGAGTTGGGTCTGGCTACACCTTC. Its translation is CASSPRVGSGYTF.

This clonotype came up a few times. The V and J genes are TRBV10-3 and TRBJ2-1; D is possibly TRBD1 (6 bases). The CDR3 has 14 amino acids. CDR1 is ENHRY, CDR2 SYGVKD, per germline. The V and J ends lost 7 bases and 0 bases respectively, with 10 bases between them. The CDR3 DNA reads TGTGCCATCAATCGGGACACCTCCTACAATGAGCAGTTCTTC. Translated: CAINRDTSYNEQFF.

The genes are TRBV20-1 and TRBJ2-6; D is undetermined. Trimming took 2 bases from V and 3 from J, leaving 8 bases between them. Germline V gives CDR1 DFQATT, CDR2 SNEGSKA (reference sequence). The CDR3 sequence is 14 residues long. CDR3 nucleotides: TGCAGTGCTAGAAACAGAGGTGGGGCCAACGTCCTGACTTTC. Translating gives CSARNRGGANVLTF.

This clonotype was picked up a small number of times. The chain links TRBV7-8 to TRBJ2-5; D call uncertain. V dropped 2 bases and J dropped 1 base, with 8 bases sitting between them. This CDR3 has 14 amino acids. Germline loops: CDR1 SGHVS, CDR2 FQNEAQ. Here the CDR3 reads CASSLTTFQETQYF. Here the CDR3 DNA reads TGTGCCAGCAGCTTAACTACATTCCAAGAGACCCAGTACTTC.

This clonotype was seen ten or more times. This chain uses TRBV7-2 with TRBJ1-1; weak D call: TRBD1 (5 bases). Germline V gene lookup returns CDR1 SGHTA and CDR2 FQGNSA. CDR3 length: 14 residues. Trimming stripped 7 bases from V and 4 bases from J, with 16 bases between. The CDR3 reads CASILGTEFTEAFF. CDR3 coding DNA: TGTGCCAGCATCTTGGGGACGGAATTCACTGAAGCTTTCTTT.

There are a few counts of this clonotype. The chain couples TRBV28 to TRBJ2-3, with 7 bases aligning to TRBD2. Germline trimming cut 6 bases from V and 5 bases from J; bases unmatched to any gene: 2. Per germline, CDR1 MDHEN and CDR2 SYDVKM. The CDR3 contains 12 residues. CDR3 residues: CASRTSLDTQYF. The DNA for the CDR3 is TGTGCCAGCAGGACTAGCTTAGATACGCAGTATTTT.

A remark on this clonotype: A much larger clone lies a single base off, so this may be a read error. This chain joins TRBV7-2 and TRBJ2-7; D may match TRBD1 or TRBD2 (7 bases each). Germline CDR1 is SGHTA and CDR2 is FQGNSA. This CDR3 is built from 14 residues. CDR3 sequence: CASSLGQGDYEQCF. For the CDR3, the DNA is TGTGCCAGCAGCTTAGGGCAGGGGGACTACGAGCAGTGCTTC. The full variable domain, in which reference TRBV7-2 and TRBJ2-7 provide the parts outside the CDR3, is GAGVSQSPSNKVTEKGKDVELRCDPISGHTALYWYRQSLGQGLEFLIYFQGNSAPDKSGLPSDRFSAERTGGSVSTLTIQRTQQEDSAVYLCASSLGQGDYEQCFGPGTRLTVT.

Comment on this clonotype: An end of the junction does not agree with germline; a read error may underlie this. This CDR3 is CASCQDLGQRGSGLNTGELFF. The DNA for the CDR3 is TGCGCCAGCTGCCAAGACCTCGGACAGCGAGGTAGCGGATTGAACACCGGGGAGCTGTTTTTT. This chain joins TRBV4-1 and TRBJ2-2; the D gene could be TRBD1 or TRBD2 (6 bases each). CDR1 is MGHRA, CDR2 YSYEKL, per germline. The CDR3 has 21 amino acids.

The rearrangement uses TRBV10-3 and TRBJ2-7; 7 nucleotides agree with TRBD1. The germline CDR1 and CDR2 sequences are ENHRY and SYGVKD. The CDR3 runs to 13 residues. The V gene end was trimmed by 2 bases and the J gene end by 3 bases; junction bases not matched to a gene: 1. CDR3 region: CAISEGTDYEQYV. The CDR3 DNA reads TGTGCCATCAGTGAGGGGACAGACTACGAGCAGTACGTC.

This chain links TRBV7-8 with TRBJ2-7, with D hard to call. The CDR3 extends over 15 amino acids. Trimming left V 5 bases short and J 0 bases short, with 14 bases between. Per the germline V gene, CDR1 is SGHVS and CDR2 is FQNEAQ. Here the CDR3 DNA reads TGTGCCAGCAGCCCGCGCGCGCACCTCTCCTACGAGCAGTACTTC. Translated: CASSPRAHLSYEQYF.

This chain links TRBV6-2 or TRBV6-3 with TRBJ2-7; 8 nucleotides match TRBD1. Germline CDR1 and CDR2: MNHEY and SVGEGT. The CDR3 contains 14 residues. The trim removed 8 bases at V and 0 bases at J, leaving 6 bases unmatched. CDR3 DNA sequence: TGTGCCAGCCTTCGACAGGGGTCCTCCTACGAGCAGTACTTC. Translation: CASLRQGSSYEQYF.

V usage is TRBV5-5 and J usage is TRBJ1-3; D gene ambiguous. CDR1 is SGHKS, CDR2 YYEKEE, per germline (reference sequence). The CDR3 is 15 residues long. V shed 2 bases and J shed 0 bases, with 9 bases lying between them. The CDR3 nucleotides are TGTGCCAGCAGCTTTTACTTCTTCTCTGGAAACACCATATATTTT. Translation gives CASSFYFFSGNTIYF.

There are many counts of this clonotype. The chain is built from TRBV28 and TRBJ1-4; the match to TRBD1 covers 10 bases. Trimming removed 3 bases from V and 0 bases from J; junction bases left unmatched: 10. Germline CDR1 MDHEN, CDR2 SYDVKM. This CDR3 contains 19 residues. CDR3 region: CASSFPTGGNRATNEKLFF. The CDR3 region has the DNA TGTGCCAGCAGTTTTCCGACAGGGGGCAACCGCGCAACTAATGAAAAACTGTTTTTT.

This clonotype was recorded at least ten times. This sequence joins TRBV7-2 and TRBJ2-3; D perhaps matches TRBD2 (7 bases). CDR1 and CDR2 from the germline V gene are SGHTA and FQGNSA. V was cut by 6 bases and J by 3 bases, with 13 bases left in between. The CDR3 loop spans 14 amino acids. This CDR3 reads CASSPGGATDTQYF. CDR3 nucleotides: TGTGCCAGCAGTCCTGGGGGGGCGACAGATACGCAGTATTTT.

The chain carries TRBV28 and TRBJ2-1; 8 bases fit TRBD1. CDR1 is MDHEN, CDR2 SYDVKM, per germline. The V segment lost 5 bases and the J segment 9 bases; nucleotides outside the gene matches: 9. The CDR3 is 14 residues long. The CDR3 here is CASSPGQVTGEQFF. In nucleotides, the CDR3 is TGTGCCAGCAGTCCGGGACAGGTGACTGGTGAGCAGTTCTTC.

The chain uses TRBV29-1 and TRBJ2-4; 8 bases align to TRBD1. V dropped 6 bases and J dropped 4; count of bases not matched to a gene: 8. CDR3 size: 14 residues. CDR1 and CDR2 from the germline V gene are SQVTM and ANQGSEA. CDR3 coding DNA: TGCAGCGTAAGGGGCAGGGGGCCGAAAAACATTCAGTACTTC. This gives the protein CSVRGRGPKNIQYF.

This clonotype was detected only a few times. This chain joins TRBV7-9 and TRBJ2-5; 8 bases map to TRBD2. From germline, CDR1 is SEHNR and CDR2 FQNEAQ (reference sequence). There are 13 residues in the CDR3. V was pared by 7 bases and J by 5 bases, with 6 bases of the junction left unmatched. The CDR3 DNA follows: TGTGCCAGCATACGGGCTAGCGGGGAGACCCAGTACTTC. This codes for CASIRASGETQYF. Drawing the rest from reference TRBV7-9 and TRBJ2-5, the complete variable domain is DTGVSQNPRHKITKRGQNVTFRCDPISEHNRLYWYRQTLGQGPEFLTYFQNEAQLEKSRLLSDRFSAERPKGSFSTLEIQRTEQGDSAMYLCASIRASGETQYFGPGTRLLVL.

V and J are TRBV28 and TRBJ1-6; 8 positions agree with TRBD1. V gave up 8 bases and J gave up 0 bases; unmatched junction bases: 3. The CDR3 is 15 residues long. Germline V gives CDR1 MDHEN, CDR2 SYDVKM. The DNA of the CDR3 is TGTGCCAGCTCAGGGGGCAGCTCCTATAATTCACCCCTCCACTTT. Amino acid sequence: CASSGGSSYNSPLHF.

This clonotype has ten or more counts. The V gene is TRBV11-2, the J gene TRBJ2-4; 13 bases map to TRBD2. The J segment lost 12 bases and the V segment lost 0 bases, leaving 8 bases of the junction unmatched. The CDR3 covers 16 residues. Per germline, CDR1 SGHAT and CDR2 FQNNGV. The CDR3 DNA is TGTGCCAGCAGCTTAGATCCCGGGACTAGCGGGATGCATCAGTACTTC. It translates to CASSLDPGTSGMHQYF.

This clonotype was picked up a small number of times. Written as DNA, the CDR3 is TGTGCCAGCAGTCAGGGAGTACGATACGAGCAGTACTTC. Amino acids: CASSQGVRYEQYF. The chain recombines TRBV6-5 with TRBJ2-7; perhaps D is TRBD1 or TRBD2 (5 bases each). V was trimmed by 5 bases and J by 4 bases, leaving 12 bases between them. CDR1 MNHEY and CDR2 SVGAGI come from the germline V gene. The CDR3 has 13 amino acids.